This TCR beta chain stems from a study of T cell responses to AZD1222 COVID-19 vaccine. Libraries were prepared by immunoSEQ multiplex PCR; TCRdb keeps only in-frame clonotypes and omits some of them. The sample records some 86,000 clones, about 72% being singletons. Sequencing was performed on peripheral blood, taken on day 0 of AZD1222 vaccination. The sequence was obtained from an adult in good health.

The CDR3 spells CASSLAGIRGQPQHF. For the CDR3, the DNA is TGTGCCAGCAGCTTAGCCGGGATACGAGGTCAGCCCCAGCATTTT. V is TRBV7-8 and J is TRBJ1-5; D gene uncertain. This CDR3 is 15 amino acids long. Germline CDR1 is SGHVS and CDR2 is FQNEAQ. V lost 0 bases to trimming and J lost 6 bases, with 12 bases between them. The full variable domain, its missing parts supplied by reference TRBV7-8 and TRBJ1-5, is GAGVSQSPRYKVAKRGQDVALRCDPISGHVSLFWYQQALGQGPEFLTYFQNEAQLDKSGLPSDRFFAERPEGSVSTLKIQRTQQEDSAVYLCASSLAGIRGQPQHFGDGTRLSIL.